These 18 T cell receptor beta chains were all obtained from the same sample, sequenced in a study of cytomegalovirus exposure and HLA in healthy donors. Profiling relied on immunoSEQ multiplex PCR, and the TCRdb table lists in-frame clones only, not all of them. The sample shows under 250,000 clones, 70% to 90% of them seen only once. Specimen: PBMCs. Receptors originate from a woman under 30 in good health and CMV-seronegative.

The chain recombines TRBV9 with TRBJ1-4, with TRBD1 matching over 7 bases. This CDR3 region has 15 residues. Germline V gene sequence: CDR1 SGDLS, CDR2 YYNGEE. V lost 4 bases to trimming and J lost 3 bases; unmatched junction nucleotides: 6. CDR3 nucleotide sequence: TGTGCCAGCAGCACCGAGGGGGCGGCTAATGAAAAACTGTTTTTT. Its translation is CASSTEGAANEKLFF.

The V gene is TRBV5-1, the J gene TRBJ2-7; 12 positions match TRBD2. Trimming cost V 5 bases and J 3 bases; bases outside gene matches: 6. Germline V CDR1 and CDR2: SGHRS, YFSETQ. The CDR3 consists of 15 residues. The CDR3 nucleotides read TGCGCCAGCAGAACTACTAGCGGGAGGATCTACGAGCAGTACTTC. It translates to CASRTTSGRIYEQYF. The variable domain in full, with the rest retrieved from reference TRBV5-1 and TRBJ2-7, is KAGVTQTPRYLIKTRGQQVTLSCSPISGHRSVSWYQQTPGQGLQFLFEYFSETQRNKGNFPGRFSGRQFSNSRSEMNVSTLELGDSALYLCASRTTSGRIYEQYFGPGTRLTVT.

This clone came up once. The rearrangement uses TRBV2 and TRBJ2-7; 9 nucleotides agree with TRBD1. CDR1 SNHLY and CDR2 FYNNEI come from the germline V gene. The CDR3 extends over 13 amino acids. With 7 bases clipped from V and 3 bases from J, the junction kept 4 bases outside the gene matches. The chain's CDR3 is CASNRGQGYEQYF. The CDR3 bases are TGTGCCAGCAACCGGGGACAGGGCTACGAGCAGTACTTC.

This clone was seen a single time. The rearrangement joins TRBV13 to TRBJ1-3; D gene uncertain. The germline V gene encodes CDR1 PRHDT and CDR2 FYEKMQ (reference sequence). Trimming removed 5 bases from V and 1 base from J, with 18 bases in between. The CDR3 is made up of 17 amino acids. For the CDR3, the DNA is TGTGCCAGCAGCCTACCCATCGGACGGGGTTCTGGAAACACCATATATTTT. It is translated as CASSLPIGRGSGNTIYF.

The rearrangement links TRBV5-1 to TRBJ1-2; D perhaps matches TRBD1 (5 bases). CDR1 and CDR2 (germline): SGHRS, YFSETQ. V was clipped by 1 base and J by 0 bases, with 10 bases between them. The CDR3 has 15 residues. CDR3 amino acids: CASSLSGGTNYGYTF. In nucleotides, the CDR3 is TGCGCCAGCAGCTTGTCGGGGGGGACTAACTATGGCTACACCTTC.

The V gene is TRBV9, the J gene TRBJ1-6; D is perhaps TRBD1 (5 bases). The CDR3 contains 16 residues. CDR1 is SGDLS and CDR2 is YYNGEE in the germline V gene. The germline V and J ends were trimmed by 3 bases and 7 bases, with 17 bases remaining between them. For the CDR3, the DNA is TGTGCCAGCAGCGGACGGGGGGTCGTGGGGAATTCACCCCTCCACTTT. This sequence encodes CASSGRGVVGNSPLHF.

V is TRBV6-6 and J is TRBJ2-3; 12 positions agree with TRBD2. Unmatched junction bases numbered 3, after V lost 6 bases and J lost 5 bases. The CDR3 totals 14 residues. Germline V gene lookup returns CDR1 MNHNY and CDR2 SVGAGI (reference sequence). The CDR3 spells CASRTSGSLDTQYF. For the CDR3, the DNA is TGTGCCAGCAGGACTAGCGGGAGCTTAGATACGCAGTATTTT.

The chain carries TRBV6-6 and TRBJ1-5; D gene unclear. V shed 6 bases and J shed 0 bases, with 6 bases lying between them. The CDR3 covers 13 residues. Germline-derived CDR1 and CDR2 are MNHNY and SVGAGI (reference sequence). The CDR3 protein is CASSGYSNQPQHF. CDR3 nucleotides: TGTGCCAGCAGCGGGTATAGCAATCAGCCCCAGCATTTT.

The chain carries TRBV2 and TRBJ1-1; a possible D gene is TRBD1 (6 bases). Germline V gene sequence: CDR1 SNHLY, CDR2 FYNNEI. The CDR3 loop spans 14 amino acids. V lost 5 bases and J 2 bases, leaving 12 bases between the germline ends. The CDR3 is CASSQQGLNTEAFF. The CDR3 nucleotides read TGTGCCAGCAGTCAACAGGGACTAAACACTGAAGCTTTCTTT.

The chain has TRBV28 and TRBJ1-1, with TRBD1 as a possible D gene (6 bases). Germline CDR1 and CDR2: MDHEN and SYDVKM. The CDR3 consists of 15 residues. V lost 3 bases and J lost 1, with 12 bases in between. The CDR3: CASSLGAEGNTEAFF. DNA for the CDR3: TGTGCCAGCAGTTTGGGGGCAGAAGGGAACACTGAAGCTTTCTTT.

The V call is TRBV5-1, the J call TRBJ1-4; perhaps TRBD1 as D (5 bases). Trimming took 5 bases from V and 2 from J, leaving 10 bases between them. The CDR3 runs 14 residues. Germline V gene sequence: CDR1 SGHRS, CDR2 YFSETQ. The chain's CDR3 is CASRDTGTNEKLFF. In nucleotides, the CDR3 is TGCGCCAGCAGAGATACAGGTACTAATGAAAAACTGTTTTTT.

V gene TRBV13 combines with J gene TRBJ1-3, with no clear D. There are 14 residues in the CDR3. The germline V and J ends were trimmed by 4 bases and 1 base, with 8 bases remaining between them. The germline CDR1 and CDR2 sequences are PRHDT and FYEKMQ (reference sequence). CDR3 region: CASSSQASGNTIYF. Written as DNA, the CDR3 is TGTGCCAGCAGCTCCCAGGCGTCTGGAAACACCATATATTTT.

The V call is TRBV30, the J call TRBJ1-2; D is possibly TRBD1 (5 bases). V was clipped by 2 bases and J by 4 bases, with 17 bases between them. This CDR3 region has 15 residues. Per the germline V gene, CDR1 is GTSNPN and CDR2 is SVGIG (reference sequence). The CDR3 loop is CAWSSVAGSGYGYTF. Here the CDR3 DNA reads TGTGCCTGGAGTTCCGTGGCAGGGAGTGGCTATGGCTACACCTTC.

The sample holds a few counts of this clone. This chain links TRBV2 with TRBJ1-5; 7 nucleotides align to TRBD1. J gave up 5 bases and V 4 bases, and 5 bases lay outside the gene matches. CDR3 length equals 14 residues. Germline assignment: CDR1 SNHLY and CDR2 FYNNEI. Here the CDR3 DNA reads TGTGCCAGCAGTGCGGGACAGCGATATCAGCCCCAGCATTTT. Amino acid sequence: CASSAGQRYQPQHF.

The CDR3 reads CASSLAPRDAGAAYEQYF. The CDR3 region has the DNA TGCGCCAGCAGCTTGGCCCCCCGGGATGCGGGAGCGGCCTACGAGCAGTACTTC. J is TRBJ2-7 and V is TRBV5-1; 7 bases match TRBD2. The trim removed 0 bases at V and 2 bases at J, leaving 14 bases unmatched. The CDR3 is 18 residues long. The germline gives CDR1 SGHRS, CDR2 YFSETQ.

The gene calls are TRBV6-5 and TRBJ2-7; D unclear. Trimming removed 6 bases at V and 7 bases at J, with 13 bases between. This CDR3 contains 12 residues. The germline V gene has CDR1 MNHEY and CDR2 SVGAGI. The CDR3 loop is CASRPRTQEQYF. The CDR3 bases are TGTGCCAGCAGGCCCCGAACACAGGAGCAGTACTTC.

This chain uses TRBV6-5 with TRBJ2-3; 11 bases match TRBD2. CDR1 MNHEY and CDR2 SVGAGI come from the germline V gene. V lost 2 bases and J lost 4; bases outside the gene matches: 2. This CDR3 is built from 15 residues. This CDR3 reads CASSYDSGRADTQYF. The CDR3 DNA follows: TGTGCCAGCAGTTACGATAGCGGGAGGGCAGATACGCAGTATTTT.

This sequence joins TRBV9 and TRBJ2-1, with 8 bases that match TRBD2. From germline, CDR1 is SGDLS and CDR2 YYNGEE. The CDR3 length is 18 residues. V shed 0 bases, J shed 4 bases, and the junction held 12 bases outside the gene matches. The CDR3 here is CASSVEVVAGSSYNEQFF. The CDR3 DNA is TGTGCCAGCAGCGTAGAGGTGGTAGCGGGGAGCTCATACAATGAGCAGTTCTTC. Complete variable domain (other parts from reference TRBV9 and TRBJ2-1): DSGVTQTPKHLITATGQRVTLRCSPRSGDLSVYWYQQSLDQGLQFLIQYYNGEERAKGNILERFSAQQFPDLHSELNLSSLELGDSALYFCASSVEVVAGSSYNEQFFGPGTRLTVL.